This TCR beta chain stems from a study of T cells in Graves' hyperthyroidism and ophthalmopathy. Researchers took RNA transcripts and amplified the TCR beta CDR3 regions from them. TCR CDR3 regions were first amplified by RT-PCR with HTBI primers. Using its own MiXCR run on the multiplex PCR reads, TCRdb lists one record per CDR3 protein. The sample has approximately 530,000 distinct CDR3 sequences, less than 20% seen once. The ends were cut back, 5 bases at V and 4 bases at J, with 21 bases in the middle. CDR3 length: 16 amino acids. Per the germline V gene, CDR1 is DFQATT and CDR2 is SNEGSKA (reference sequence). Turning to this clonotype: The antigen remains unidentified.

Ophthalmopathy cases met thresholds of Clinical Activity Score at least 3, NOSPECS grade at least 4 and duration under 3 months. The diagnoses drew upon clinical symptoms, serum thyroxine and TRAb, thyroid ultrasound and orbital computed tomography. Study results and limitations: Most clonotypes expanded in the thyroid (above 0.001) were also present in blood.

The rearrangement links TRBV20-1 to TRBJ2-1; D is perhaps TRBD2 (5 bases). The sequenced sample was blood. This TCR was recovered from a middle-aged man with Graves' ophthalmopathy. The CDR3 loop is CSAPTLSGDSYNEQFF. CDR3 DNA sequence: TGCAGTGCTCCAACCCTGAGCGGAGACTCGTACAATGAGCAGTTCTTC.